This TCR beta chain was recorded in a study of beta chain features in type 1 diabetes. Study-level information: Healthy donors resembled patients in age, gender and cell yields.

In regard to this clone: Its antigen is unidentified. Other DNA sequences of this sample code for an identical CDR3.

Study conclusions and caveats: Within each of all four CD4+ subsets, Type 1 diabetes patients had TCRB CDR3s that were moderately but significantly shorter.

V lost 3 bases and J lost 0; bases outside the gene matches: 5. The CDR3 is 15 amino acids. Germline V gene sequence: CDR1 KGHSH, CDR2 LQKENI. As every portion of the isolated RNA was reverse transcribed, the sequencing read expressed TCRB transcripts. TCRdb's table, derived via immunoSEQ multiplex PCR, lists solely in-frame clones and lacks some. Among roughly 300,000 clones listed, 8% were seen once. Input material: central memory CD4+ T cells from blood. This clonotype was obtained from a woman aged 18-30 years in good health. The chain links TRBV18 to TRBJ2-7; 7 nucleotides align to TRBD1. The chain's CDR3 is CASSPKTGSSYEQYF. CDR3 coding DNA: TGTGCCAGCTCACCTAAGACAGGGAGCTCCTACGAGCAGTACTTC.